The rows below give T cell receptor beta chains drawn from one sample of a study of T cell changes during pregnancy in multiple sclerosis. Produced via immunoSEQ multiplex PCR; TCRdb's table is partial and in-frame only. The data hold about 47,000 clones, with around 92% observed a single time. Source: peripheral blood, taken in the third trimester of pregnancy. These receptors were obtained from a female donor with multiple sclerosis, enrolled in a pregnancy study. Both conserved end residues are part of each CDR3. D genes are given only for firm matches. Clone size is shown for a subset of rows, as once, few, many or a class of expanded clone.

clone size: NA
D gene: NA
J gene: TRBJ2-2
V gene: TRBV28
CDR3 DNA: TGTGCCAGCAGTCAACCGGACAGAGAAGCGGTGTGGGGGACCGGGGAGCTGTTTTTT
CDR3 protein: CASSQPDREAVWGTGELFF

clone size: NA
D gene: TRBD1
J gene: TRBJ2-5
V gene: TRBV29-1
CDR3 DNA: TGCAGCGTCAGAGACAGGGGGCGCGTGGAGACCCAGTACTTC
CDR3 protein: CSVRDRGRVETQYF

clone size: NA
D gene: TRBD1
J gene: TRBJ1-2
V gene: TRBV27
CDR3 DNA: TGTGCCAGCAGTTCGACAGGGGCAAACTATGGCTACACCTTC
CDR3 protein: CASSSTGANYGYTF

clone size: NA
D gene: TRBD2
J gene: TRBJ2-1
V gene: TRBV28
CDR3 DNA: TGTGCCAGCAGCCCGACTAGCGGGAGCTATGAGCAGTTCTTC
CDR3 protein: CASSPTSGSYEQFF

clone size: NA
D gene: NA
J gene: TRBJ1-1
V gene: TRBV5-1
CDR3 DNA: TGCGCCAGCAGCCCGATGAGGGTTGACACTGAAGCTTTCTTT
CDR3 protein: CASSPMRVDTEAFF

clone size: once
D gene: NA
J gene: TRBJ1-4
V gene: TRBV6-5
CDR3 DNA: TGTGCCAGCAGAAGGGGGGAAAAACTGTTTTTT
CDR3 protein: CASRRGEKLFF

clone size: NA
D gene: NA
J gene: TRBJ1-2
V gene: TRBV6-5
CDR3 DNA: TGTGCCAGCAGTTACCGACGGCGGTATAACTATGGCTACACCTTC
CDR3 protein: CASSYRRRYNYGYTF

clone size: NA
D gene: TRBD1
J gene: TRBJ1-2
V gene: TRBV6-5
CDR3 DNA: TGTGCCAGCAGTTACTACCGGACAGGGCAAGGCTACACCTTC
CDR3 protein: CASSYYRTGQGYTF

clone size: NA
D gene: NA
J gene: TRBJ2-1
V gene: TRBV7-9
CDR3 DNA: TGTGCCAGCAGCTTAGGTCAGTACAATGAGCAGTTCTTC
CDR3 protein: CASSLGQYNEQFF

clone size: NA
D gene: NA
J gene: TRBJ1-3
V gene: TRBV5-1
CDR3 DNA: TGCGCCAGCAGCTCCGCCCCGACAGACTCTGGAAACACCATATATTTT
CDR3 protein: CASSSAPTDSGNTIYF

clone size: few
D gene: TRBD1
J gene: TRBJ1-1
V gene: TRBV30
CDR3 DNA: TGTGCCTGGGCCGGGACAGAGAACACTGAAGCTTTCTTT
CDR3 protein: CAWAGTENTEAFF

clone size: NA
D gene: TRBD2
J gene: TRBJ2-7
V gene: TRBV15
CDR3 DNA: TGTGCCACCAGCCCGACTAGCGGGAGCTACGAGCAGTACTTC
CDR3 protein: CATSPTSGSYEQYF

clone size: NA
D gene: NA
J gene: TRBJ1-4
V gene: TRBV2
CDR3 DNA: TGTGCCAGCAGTGGGGGAGTCAGCCAGGGGGAAAAACTGTTTTTT
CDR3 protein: CASSGGVSQGEKLFF

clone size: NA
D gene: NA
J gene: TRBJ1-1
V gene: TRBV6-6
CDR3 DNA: TGTGCCAGCAGTTATGACGTGACAGGAGCTTTCTTT
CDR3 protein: CASSYDVTGAFF

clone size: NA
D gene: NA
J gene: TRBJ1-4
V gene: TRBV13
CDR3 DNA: TGTGCCAGCAGTTCCAGGGGAACTAATGAAAAACTGTTTTTT
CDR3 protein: CASSSRGTNEKLFF

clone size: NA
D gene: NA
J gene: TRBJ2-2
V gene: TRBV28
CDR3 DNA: TGTGCCAGCAGAGGCGGTAACACCGGGGAGCTGTTTTTT
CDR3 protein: CASRGGNTGELFF

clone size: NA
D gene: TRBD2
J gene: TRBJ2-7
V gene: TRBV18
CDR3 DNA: TGTGCCAGCTCACCCAGCGGGAGGGCCGAGTACGAGCAGTACTTC
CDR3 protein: CASSPSGRAEYEQYF

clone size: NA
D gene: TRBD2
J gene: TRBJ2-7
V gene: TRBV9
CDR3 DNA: TGTGCCAGCAGCGTATCGGGCGGGAGGCAGTACGAGCAGTACTTC
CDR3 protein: CASSVSGGRQYEQYF

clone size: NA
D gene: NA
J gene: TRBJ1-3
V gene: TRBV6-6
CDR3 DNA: TGTGCCAGCACTAAAGTTGAGGCTGGAAACACCATATATTTT
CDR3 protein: CASTKVEAGNTIYF

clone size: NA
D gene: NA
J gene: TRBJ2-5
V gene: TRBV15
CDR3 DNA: TGTGCCACCAGCAGAGAGTCAGGGGCCTCCAGGGAGACCCAGTACTTC
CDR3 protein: CATSRESGASRETQYF

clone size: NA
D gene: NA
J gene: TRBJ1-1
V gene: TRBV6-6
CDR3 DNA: TGTGCCAGCAGTTCTTTAAACGGGGGGGGGACTGAAGCTTTCTTT
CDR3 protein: CASSSLNGGGTEAFF

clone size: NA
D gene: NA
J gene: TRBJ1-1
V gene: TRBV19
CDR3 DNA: TGTGCCAGTAGCTTCCTGGACTTGGAACGTAAAGCTTTCTTT
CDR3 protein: CASSFLDLERKAFF

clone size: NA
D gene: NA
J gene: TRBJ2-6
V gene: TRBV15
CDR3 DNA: TGTGCCACCAGCAGAGATAGCCCAGGGACTGGGGCCAACGTCCTGACTTTC
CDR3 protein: CATSRDSPGTGANVLTF

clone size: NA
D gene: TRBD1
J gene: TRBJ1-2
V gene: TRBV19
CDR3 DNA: TGTGCCAGTAGTACGGGACAGGGGGCCTCAGCTAACTATGGCTACACCTTC
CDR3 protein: CASSTGQGASANYGYTF

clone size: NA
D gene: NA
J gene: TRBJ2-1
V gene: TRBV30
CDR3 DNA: TGTGCCTGGAGTGACGGTATTAACAATGAGCAGTTCTTC
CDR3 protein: CAWSDGINNEQFF

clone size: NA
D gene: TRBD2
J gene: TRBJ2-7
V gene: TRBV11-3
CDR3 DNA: TGTGCCAGCAGCTTACGCGGGGGAAGCTCCTACGAGCAGTACTTC
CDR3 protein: CASSLRGGSSYEQYF

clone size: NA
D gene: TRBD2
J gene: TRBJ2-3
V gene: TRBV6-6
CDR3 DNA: TGTGCCAGCGCGGGGGCAGATACGCAGTATTTT
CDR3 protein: CASAGADTQYF

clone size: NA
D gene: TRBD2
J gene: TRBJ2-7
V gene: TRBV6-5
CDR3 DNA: TGTGCCAGCAGACCTCTAGCGGGAGTCTCCTACGAGCAGTACTTC
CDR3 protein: CASRPLAGVSYEQYF

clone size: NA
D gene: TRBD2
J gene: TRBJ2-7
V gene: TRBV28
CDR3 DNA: TGTGCCAGCAGTTTACGGCTAGCGGGAGACGAGCAGTACTTC
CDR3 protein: CASSLRLAGDEQYF

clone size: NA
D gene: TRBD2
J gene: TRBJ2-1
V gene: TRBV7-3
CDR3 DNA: TGTGCCAGCAGCTTTCGACTAGCGGGAGTACTTGAGCAGTTCTTC
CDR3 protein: CASSFRLAGVLEQFF

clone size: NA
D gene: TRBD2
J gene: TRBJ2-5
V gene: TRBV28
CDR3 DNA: TGTGCCAGCAGTCCAAGCGGGAGAGGCCAAGAGACCCAGTACTTC
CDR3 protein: CASSPSGRGQETQYF

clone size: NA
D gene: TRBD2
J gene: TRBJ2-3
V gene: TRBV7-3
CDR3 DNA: TGTGCCAGCAGCTTGACTAGCGTTAGGGATACGCAGTATTTT
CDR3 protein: CASSLTSVRDTQYF

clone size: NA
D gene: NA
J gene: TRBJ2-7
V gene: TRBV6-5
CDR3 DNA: TGTGCCAGCAGTCCGACAAATTCCTACGAGCAGTACTTC
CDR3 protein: CASSPTNSYEQYF

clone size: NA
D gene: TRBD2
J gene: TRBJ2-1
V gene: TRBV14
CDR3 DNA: TGTGCCAGCAGCCAATCATTCCCGGGACTAGCGGAGACCTTCGCCCACAATGAGCAGTTCTTC
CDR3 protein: CASSQSFPGLAETFAHNEQFF

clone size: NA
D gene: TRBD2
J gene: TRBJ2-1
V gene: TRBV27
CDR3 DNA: TGTGCCAGCAGTCCACAGGGACTAGCCTACAATGAGCAGTTCTTC
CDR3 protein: CASSPQGLAYNEQFF